Presented here are 29 T cell receptor beta chains from one specimen sequenced in a study of shared clonotypes between healthy human individuals. Here immunoSEQ multiplex PCR was the method, and the copy in TCRdb shows in-frame clones only, minus some. The sample lists 2 million to 2.5 million clones, roughly 95% occurring once. Naive CD8 isolation took CD45RO-negative cells positively selected for CCR7 and excluded terminally differentiated effector memory CD45RA+ cells. The specimen was naive CD8+ T cells sorted from blood. These receptor sequences come from a man aged 18 to 30 in good health.

The genes are TRBV28 and TRBJ1-6; D ambiguous. Per germline, CDR1 MDHEN and CDR2 SYDVKM. Trimming stripped 2 bases from V and 6 bases from J, with 8 bases between. This CDR3 comprises 14 residues. Here the CDR3 DNA reads TGTGCCAGCAGTTTACCGGACCGTAATTCACCCCTCCACTTT. Translated: CASSLPDRNSPLHF.

V and J are TRBV27 and TRBJ2-7, with a tentative D call TRBD2 (6 bases). V was trimmed by 3 bases and J by 3 bases, leaving 9 bases between them. Germline V gene lookup returns CDR1 MNHEY and CDR2 SMNVEV (reference sequence). This CDR3 comprises 13 residues. The CDR3 here is CASSLEGFYEQYF. Here the CDR3 DNA reads TGTGCCAGCAGTTTGGAGGGATTCTACGAGCAGTACTTC.

CDR3 region: CASSVATFRQDLNEQFF. CDR3 in DNA: TGTGCCAGCAGCGTAGCTACTTTTAGACAGGACCTCAATGAGCAGTTCTTC. This chain connects TRBV9 to TRBJ2-1; TRBD1 is a possible D gene (6 bases). The V gene lost 0 bases and the J gene lost 6 bases, with 19 bases spanning the gap. The germline V gene has CDR1 SGDLS and CDR2 YYNGEE. CDR3 size: 17 residues.

The chain uses TRBV9 and TRBJ1-1; TRBD1 aligns across 9 bases. The CDR3 has 15 amino acids. CDR1 and CDR2 from the germline V gene are SGDLS and YYNGEE. Germline trimming cut 0 bases from V and 4 bases from J; bases unmatched to any gene: 4. Here the CDR3 reads CASSVAGTGSTEAFF. CDR3 coding DNA: TGTGCCAGCAGCGTAGCGGGGACAGGGAGCACTGAAGCTTTCTTT.

This chain joins TRBV9 and TRBJ2-7, with D possibly matching TRBD2 (7 bases). Germline CDR1 and CDR2: SGDLS and YYNGEE. Between the trimmed V and J ends, which lost 4 bases and 2 bases, there was a span of 13 bases. The CDR3 is 14 residues long. The CDR3 nucleotides are TGTGCCAGCAGCTTAGGGGGGGTCACCTACGAGCAGTACTTC. Protein product: CASSLGGVTYEQYF.

The chain links TRBV30 to TRBJ1-1; D uncertain. CDR3 size: 13 residues. With 0 bases removed from V and 5 bases from J, the gap between germline ends came to 10 bases. Germline V lookup: CDR1 GTSNPN, CDR2 SVGIG (reference sequence). The CDR3 reads CAWSVLPWTEAFF. As DNA, the CDR3 is TGTGCCTGGAGTGTACTCCCGTGGACTGAAGCTTTCTTT.

The chain uses TRBV27 and TRBJ2-7; 12 bases agree with TRBD1. CDR1 is MNHEY, CDR2 SMNVEV, per germline (reference sequence). The CDR3 extends over 15 amino acids. V gave up 4 bases and J gave up 5 bases; unmatched junction bases: 6. CDR3 sequence reads: CASSSTGQGAHEQYF. The CDR3 DNA sequence: TGTGCCAGCAGTTCAACGGGACAGGGGGCTCACGAGCAGTACTTC.

The chain recombines TRBV28 with TRBJ2-3, with D uncertain. The CDR3 sequence is 12 residues long. Germline V gene data show CDR1 as MDHEN and CDR2 as SYDVKM. The V gene lost 3 bases and the J gene lost 6 bases, with 7 bases spanning the gap. CDR3 coding DNA: TGTGCCAGCAGTTTTAGGGTGGATACGCAGTATTTT. As protein: CASSFRVDTQYF.

The chain uses TRBV9 and TRBJ1-3; D is possibly TRBD1 (5 bases). Trimming removed 4 bases from V and 8 bases from J, with 10 bases in between. In germline, CDR1 is SGDLS, CDR2 YYNGEE. CDR3 length equals 12 residues. Here the CDR3 reads CASSPGVDTIYF. The CDR3 region has the DNA TGTGCCAGCAGCCCGGGGGTCGACACCATATATTTT.

The chain recombines TRBV29-1 with TRBJ2-1; TRBD1 or TRBD2 may be the D gene (6 bases each). Germline V gives CDR1 SQVTM, CDR2 ANQGSEA. There are 15 residues in the CDR3. The V end lost 6 bases, the J end lost 2 bases, and 17 bases lay between the germline ends. The CDR3 bases are TGCAGCGTAACGAAGGGGGACTCAGCCTACAATGAGCAGTTCTTC. It encodes CSVTKGDSAYNEQFF.

This chain uses TRBV29-1 with TRBJ1-1, with D perhaps matching TRBD1 (6 bases). The V gene lost 7 bases and the J gene lost 0 bases, with 9 bases spanning the gap. CDR3 length: 12 residues. Germline CDR1 is SQVTM and CDR2 is ANQGSEA. The CDR3 DNA is TGCAGCGCGGGACAATTGAACACTGAAGCTTTCTTT. Translating gives CSAGQLNTEAFF.

The chain recombines TRBV12-5 with TRBJ2-3, with unresolved D. V shed 5 bases and J shed 8 bases, with 23 bases lying between them. Germline values: CDR1 LGHNT, CDR2 FRNRAP. The length of the CDR3 is 16 residues. Written as DNA, the CDR3 is TGTGCTAGTGGTCCCGATGCCCAAGGGATCTTGGGTACGCAGTATTTT. Amino acids: CASGPDAQGILGTQYF.

This clone was detected only once. V usage is TRBV7-2 and J usage is TRBJ2-7; 8 bases are shared with TRBD1. Germline V gene sequence: CDR1 SGHTA, CDR2 FQGNSA. V was clipped by 2 bases and J by 3 bases; unmatched bases: 9. The CDR3 totals 16 residues. For the CDR3, the DNA is TGTGCCAGCAGCTTACCGACAGGGGCGAATTTCTACGAGCAGTACTTC. This codes for CASSLPTGANFYEQYF.

This clone was counted only a few times. This CDR3 is also generated by other DNA sequences in the sample. The rearrangement joins TRBV9 to TRBJ2-3; D gene unclear. The V end lost 0 bases, the J end lost 4 bases, and 6 bases lay between the germline ends. Germline V CDR1 and CDR2: SGDLS, YYNGEE. This CDR3 has 13 residues. For the CDR3, the DNA is TGTGCCAGCAGCGTAGTTTCGGCAGATACGCAGTATTTT. Its translation is CASSVVSADTQYF.

The V gene is TRBV30, the J gene TRBJ1-6; tentatively, D is TRBD1 (5 bases). CDR1 and CDR2 (germline): GTSNPN, SVGIG (reference sequence). The CDR3 is 18 amino acids. The germline V and J ends were trimmed by 0 bases and 7 bases, with 22 bases remaining between them. The chain's CDR3 is CAWSVIFFGAELNSPLHF. In DNA, the CDR3 is TGTGCCTGGAGTGTAATATTTTTCGGGGCAGAGCTCAATTCACCCCTCCACTTT.

This clone has only one observation. V usage is TRBV19 and J usage is TRBJ2-2; 9 bases agree with TRBD1. In germline, CDR1 is LNHDA, CDR2 SQIVND (reference sequence). The CDR3 totals 14 residues. The trim removed 7 bases at V and 3 bases at J, leaving 3 bases unmatched. The CDR3 reads CASTRQGDTGELFF. The CDR3 DNA is TGTGCCAGTACCCGACAGGGGGACACCGGGGAGCTGTTTTTT.

The V call is TRBV27, the J call TRBJ1-2; D unclear. V was clipped by 5 bases and J by 7 bases, with 14 bases between them. Germline-derived CDR1 and CDR2 are MNHEY and SMNVEV (reference sequence). This CDR3 is built from 13 residues. The CDR3 here is CASSPSLVRGYTF. The CDR3, as DNA: TGTGCCAGCAGTCCATCTCTCGTTCGTGGCTACACCTTC.

This chain joins TRBV27 and TRBJ1-5, with TRBD1 matching 9 bases. The CDR3 runs to 14 residues. Per germline, CDR1 MNHEY and CDR2 SMNVEV (reference sequence). The V and J ends lost 6 bases and 7 bases, in that order; junction bases with no gene match: 7. The CDR3 DNA reads as TGTGCCAGCAGCGGGACAGGGATGGGGCAGCCCCAGCATTTT. Translation: CASSGTGMGQPQHF.

The rearrangement joins TRBV5-4 to TRBJ2-5; D unresolved. V was cut by 4 bases and J by 5 bases, with 18 bases left in between. The germline V gene has CDR1 SGHNT and CDR2 YYREEE (reference sequence). CDR3 size: 15 residues. DNA for the CDR3: TGTGCCAGCAGCCTAGGTAGAGGATTGGGGGAGACCCAGTACTTC. This sequence encodes CASSLGRGLGETQYF. The variable domain in full, completed from reference TRBV5-4 and TRBJ2-5, reads ETGVTQSPTHLIKTRGQQVTLRCSSQSGHNTVSWYQQALGQGPQFIFQYYREEENGRGNFPPRFSGLQFPNYSSELNVNALELDDSALYLCASSLGRGLGETQYFGPGTRLLVL.

The CDR3 sequence: CASSPRQGDEQYF. Here the CDR3 DNA reads TGTGCCAGCAGCCCGCGACAGGGGGACGAGCAGTACTTC. The chain has TRBV13 and TRBJ2-7; 9 bases align to TRBD1. With V trimmed by 5 bases and J by 5 bases, 4 bases remained unmatched. CDR3 length: 13 amino acids. Germline V lookup: CDR1 PRHDT, CDR2 FYEKMQ (reference sequence). Full variable domain (rest looked up from reference TRBV13 and TRBJ2-7): AAGVIQSPRHLIKEKRETATLKCYPIPRHDTVYWYQQGPGQDPQFLISFYEKMQSDKGSIPDRFSAQQFSDYHSELNMSSLELGDSALYFCASSPRQGDEQYFGPGTRLTVT.

Concerning this clone itself: Other DNA sequences within the sample encode an identical CDR3. This chain joins TRBV2 and TRBJ2-7; TRBD1 matches 7 bases. V shed 9 bases, J shed 1 base, and the junction held 6 bases outside the gene matches. Germline CDR1 and CDR2: SNHLY and FYNNEI. This CDR3 is 13 amino acids long. Here the CDR3 reads CASSGTDSYEQYF. The CDR3 nucleotides read TGTGCCAGTTCCGGGACAGATTCCTACGAGCAGTACTTC.

This chain connects TRBV27 to TRBJ1-2; D gene ambiguous. The CDR3 is 14 amino acids. V shed 4 bases and J shed 7 bases, with 16 bases lying between them. The germline gives CDR1 MNHEY, CDR2 SMNVEV (reference sequence). The CDR3 sequence: CASSSGVGSRGYTF. DNA of the CDR3: TGTGCCAGCAGTTCAGGAGTGGGGTCTCGTGGCTACACCTTC.

CDR3 loop: CASSYGEVPMWQHF. CDR3 sequence (DNA): TGTGCCAGCAGTTACGGGGAGGTGCCCATGTGGCAGCATTTT. The V and J genes are TRBV6-6 and TRBJ1-5; D is unclear. This CDR3 has 14 amino acids. In germline, CDR1 is MNHNY, CDR2 SVGAGI (reference sequence). V was cut by 2 bases and J by 13 bases, with 18 bases left in between.

The V and J genes are TRBV5-6 and TRBJ2-1, with 8 positions matching TRBD2. The germline gives CDR1 SGHDT, CDR2 YYEEEE. The CDR3 loop spans 16 amino acids. V was pared by 0 bases and J by 6 bases, with 8 bases of the junction left unmatched. The CDR3 here is CASSLAEAGASNEQFF. The CDR3 DNA reads TGTGCCAGCAGCTTGGCGGAAGCGGGGGCATCCAATGAGCAGTTCTTC.

As to this clone: One junction end does not reproduce the germline sequence, and a read error may be involved. The same CDR3 arises from other DNA sequences in this sample as well. V is TRBV19 and J is TRBJ1-2, with D hard to call. This CDR3 region has 16 residues. Germline CDR1 reads LNHDA; CDR2 reads SQIVND (reference sequence). CDR3 loop: CASSIDREGTNYGYTF. The CDR3 DNA follows: TGTGCCAGCAGTATAGATCGAGAGGGTACTAACTATGGCTACACCTTC.

V and J are TRBV9 and TRBJ2-5; 11 positions match TRBD1. The CDR3 spans 15 residues. V dropped 2 bases and J dropped 4; count of bases not matched to a gene: 4. Germline CDR1 reads SGDLS; CDR2 reads YYNGEE. The CDR3 nucleotides are TGTGCCAGCAGCGTTACCGGGACAGGGGGAGAGACCCAGTACTTC. It translates to CASSVTGTGGETQYF.

Notes on this clone: The same CDR3 arises from other DNA sequences in this sample as well. The J gene is TRBJ2-7, the V gene TRBV5-1; 7 bases are a match to TRBD2. Trimming cost V 4 bases and J 3 bases; bases outside gene matches: 4. The CDR3 length is 13 residues. Germline V CDR1 and CDR2: SGHRS, YFSETQ. The CDR3 bases are TGCGCCAGCAGCCTCGGACTAGTCTACGAGCAGTACTTC. Translated, it gives CASSLGLVYEQYF.

The chain recombines TRBV11-2 with TRBJ2-3, with 8 bases fitting TRBD2. Unmatched junction bases numbered 17, after V lost 5 bases and J lost 4 bases. The CDR3 extends over 18 amino acids. Germline V gives CDR1 SGHAT, CDR2 FQNNGV. The CDR3 here is CASSPELGGGPTADTQYF. DNA for the CDR3: TGTGCCAGCAGCCCCGAGTTGGGCGGGGGGCCAACCGCAGATACGCAGTATTTT. Full variable domain (missing parts from reference TRBV11-2 and TRBJ2-3): EAGVAQSPRYKIIEKRQSVAFWCNPISGHATLYWYQQILGQGPKLLIQFQNNGVVDDSQLPKDRFSAERLKGVDSTLKIQPAKLEDSAVYLCASSPELGGGPTADTQYFGPGTRLTVL.

The rearrangement uses TRBV7-3 and TRBJ2-5; 14 bases align to TRBD2. This CDR3 contains 15 residues. Trimming removed 5 bases from V and 4 bases from J; junction bases left unmatched: 3. Germline V gene lookup returns CDR1 SGHTA and CDR2 FQGTGA. The CDR3 here is CASSPGTSGRETQYF. The CDR3 DNA reads TGTGCCAGCAGCCCTGGGACTAGCGGGAGAGAGACCCAGTACTTC.